Listed below are T cell receptor beta chains from one sample, sequenced in a study of cytomegalovirus exposure and HLA in healthy donors. Sequencing was performed with immunoSEQ multiplex PCR; in TCRdb, only in-frame clones are kept and a portion is missing. The sample carries approximately 110,000 clones, around 94% recorded once. Material for sequencing was PBMCs. All receptors derive from a woman aged 18-29 years in good health and CMV-seronegative. Both conserved end residues are part of each CDR3. Fields, in order: clone size, J gene, D gene, V gene, CDR3 protein, CDR3 DNA. D genes are given only for firm matches. Part of the rows lack a size; the others show once, few, many or a class for expanded clones.

clone_size: NA; j_call: TRBJ1-2; d_call: TRBD1; v_call: TRBV9; cdr3_aa: CASSPRDRLYGYTF; cdr3_nt: TGTGCCAGCAGCCCCCGGGACAGACTCTATGGCTACACCTTC
clone_size: NA; j_call: TRBJ2-2; d_call: NA; v_call: TRBV7-9; cdr3_aa: CASSLGAAPGELFF; cdr3_nt: TGTGCCAGCAGCTTAGGTGCGGCACCGGGGGAGCTGTTTTTT
clone_size: NA; j_call: TRBJ2-5; d_call: NA; v_call: TRBV28; cdr3_aa: CASSYDPTGGQETQYF; cdr3_nt: TGTGCCAGCAGTTACGACCCGACAGGAGGACAAGAGACCCAGTACTTC
clone_size: NA; j_call: TRBJ2-7; d_call: TRBD2; v_call: TRBV4-1; cdr3_aa: CASSQGGRGVGSYEQYF; cdr3_nt: TGCGCCAGCAGCCAGGGGGGGAGGGGAGTAGGGTCCTACGAGCAGTACTTC
clone_size: NA; j_call: TRBJ2-7; d_call: NA; v_call: TRBV6-6; cdr3_aa: CATQVEGEQYF; cdr3_nt: TGTGCCACTCAAGTGGAGGGGGAGCAGTACTTC
clone_size: NA; j_call: TRBJ2-4; d_call: TRBD1; v_call: TRBV6-6; cdr3_aa: CASSPDRGRSIQYF; cdr3_nt: TGTGCCAGCAGTCCCGACAGGGGACGTAGCATTCAGTACTTC
clone_size: once; j_call: TRBJ2-1; d_call: NA; v_call: TRBV4-2; cdr3_aa: CASSQGLGESGYNEQFF; cdr3_nt: TGTGCCAGCAGCCAAGGTCTGGGAGAGAGTGGATACAATGAGCAGTTCTTC
clone_size: NA; j_call: TRBJ2-7; d_call: NA; v_call: TRBV21-1; cdr3_aa: CASSNGIRTYEQYF; cdr3_nt: TGTGCCAGCAGCAACGGTATTCGTACCTACGAGCAGTACTTC
clone_size: NA; j_call: TRBJ1-4; d_call: NA; v_call: TRBV10-3; cdr3_aa: CAISESGVRNEKLFF; cdr3_nt: TGTGCCATCAGTGAGAGTGGAGTGCGGAATGAAAAACTGTTTTTT
clone_size: once; j_call: TRBJ2-7; d_call: TRBD1; v_call: TRBV6-6; cdr3_aa: CASSVTGGREQYF; cdr3_nt: TGTGCCAGCAGCGTGACAGGGGGGCGCGAGCAGTACTTC
clone_size: NA; j_call: TRBJ1-1; d_call: TRBD1; v_call: TRBV6-5; cdr3_aa: CASSYGDRNTEAFF; cdr3_nt: TGTGCCAGCAGTTACGGGGACAGGAACACTGAAGCTTTCTTT
clone_size: NA; j_call: TRBJ2-3; d_call: NA; v_call: TRBV19; cdr3_aa: CASSRGNRGLDTQYF; cdr3_nt: TGTGCCAGTAGTCGGGGCAACAGGGGACTGGATACGCAGTATTTT
clone_size: NA; j_call: TRBJ2-7; d_call: TRBD1; v_call: TRBV11-2; cdr3_aa: CASSLAGTGSYEQYF; cdr3_nt: TGTGCCAGCAGCTTAGCCGGGACAGGATCCTACGAGCAGTACTTC
clone_size: NA; j_call: TRBJ2-3; d_call: NA; v_call: TRBV5-4; cdr3_aa: CASSLGESPTDTQYF; cdr3_nt: TGTGCCAGCAGCTTGGGAGAGAGCCCCACAGATACGCAGTATTTT
clone_size: NA; j_call: TRBJ1-5; d_call: NA; v_call: TRBV4-1; cdr3_aa: CASSQAGGVSQPQHF; cdr3_nt: TGCGCCAGCAGCCAAGCGGGGGGGGTGAGTCAGCCCCAGCATTTT
clone_size: NA; j_call: TRBJ1-2; d_call: TRBD1; v_call: TRBV5-5; cdr3_aa: CASSPGTGGIGYTF; cdr3_nt: TGTGCCAGCAGCCCCGGGACAGGGGGCATTGGCTACACCTTC
clone_size: NA; j_call: TRBJ2-7; d_call: NA; v_call: TRBV6-1; cdr3_aa: CASRPERATYEQYF; cdr3_nt: TGTGCCAGCAGACCCGAGAGGGCTACCTACGAGCAGTACTTC
clone_size: NA; j_call: TRBJ2-3; d_call: TRBD1; v_call: TRBV18; cdr3_aa: CASSPTGGDTQYF; cdr3_nt: TGTGCCAGCTCACCGACAGGGGGAGATACGCAGTATTTT
clone_size: NA; j_call: TRBJ2-3; d_call: NA; v_call: TRBV5-1; cdr3_aa: CASQVQWGADTQYF; cdr3_nt: TGCGCCAGCCAGGTCCAATGGGGAGCAGATACGCAGTATTTT
clone_size: NA; j_call: TRBJ1-2; d_call: NA; v_call: TRBV6-5; cdr3_aa: CASGDRPNYGYTF; cdr3_nt: TGTGCCAGCGGAGACCGCCCAAACTATGGCTACACCTTC
clone_size: NA; j_call: TRBJ2-1; d_call: NA; v_call: TRBV2; cdr3_aa: CASRRFINLGGEANEQFF; cdr3_nt: TGTGCCAGCAGACGATTCATTAACCTCGGAGGGGAGGCAAATGAGCAGTTCTTC
clone_size: NA; j_call: TRBJ2-3; d_call: NA; v_call: TRBV28; cdr3_aa: CASSLSAGRNGDTQYF; cdr3_nt: TGTGCCAGCAGTTTATCGGCAGGTCGCAACGGAGATACGCAGTATTTT
clone_size: NA; j_call: TRBJ1-2; d_call: TRBD1; v_call: TRBV4-1; cdr3_aa: CASSQHIRTGVGYTF; cdr3_nt: TGCGCCAGCAGCCAACACATAAGGACAGGGGTTGGCTACACCTTC
clone_size: NA; j_call: TRBJ1-2; d_call: NA; v_call: TRBV12-5; cdr3_aa: CASARHSRGLTPLYGYTF; cdr3_nt: TGTGCTAGTGCCCGACACAGCAGGGGCCTCACCCCCCTCTATGGCTACACCTTC
clone_size: many; j_call: TRBJ1-6; d_call: NA; v_call: TRBV28; cdr3_aa: CASSFQDSAYSPLHF; cdr3_nt: TGTGCCAGCAGTTTCCAGGATAGCGCCTATTCACCCCTCCACTTT
clone_size: NA; j_call: TRBJ2-7; d_call: NA; v_call: TRBV11-2; cdr3_aa: CASSLDRNAYEQYF; cdr3_nt: TGTGCCAGCAGCTTAGACAGAAATGCCTACGAGCAGTACTTC
clone_size: NA; j_call: TRBJ2-1; d_call: NA; v_call: TRBV19; cdr3_aa: CASSMGGQNNEQFF; cdr3_nt: TGTGCCAGTAGTATGGGGGGACAGAACAATGAGCAGTTCTTC
clone_size: NA; j_call: TRBJ2-2; d_call: NA; v_call: TRBV11-2; cdr3_aa: CASSLERGAGELFF; cdr3_nt: TGTGCCAGCAGCTTAGAAAGGGGCGCCGGGGAGCTGTTTTTT
clone_size: NA; j_call: TRBJ1-5; d_call: NA; v_call: TRBV30; cdr3_aa: CAWSWGPVANQPQHF; cdr3_nt: TGTGCCTGGAGTTGGGGCCCTGTGGCCAATCAGCCCCAGCATTTT
clone_size: NA; j_call: TRBJ2-3; d_call: NA; v_call: TRBV16; cdr3_aa: CASSRAGEDTQYF; cdr3_nt: TGTGCCAGCAGCCGTGCAGGGGAAGATACGCAGTATTTT
clone_size: few; j_call: TRBJ1-1; d_call: TRBD1; v_call: TRBV6-1; cdr3_aa: CASAGQANTEAFF; cdr3_nt: TGTGCCAGCGCGGGACAGGCAAACACTGAAGCTTTCTTT
clone_size: NA; j_call: TRBJ1-1; d_call: NA; v_call: TRBV6-1; cdr3_aa: CASSDHSGVTRAFF; cdr3_nt: TGTGCCAGCAGTGATCATTCGGGGGTGACCAGAGCTTTCTTT
clone_size: NA; j_call: TRBJ2-7; d_call: TRBD1; v_call: TRBV19; cdr3_aa: CASSQGASEQYF; cdr3_nt: TGTGCCAGTAGCCAGGGGGCGTCTGAGCAGTACTTC